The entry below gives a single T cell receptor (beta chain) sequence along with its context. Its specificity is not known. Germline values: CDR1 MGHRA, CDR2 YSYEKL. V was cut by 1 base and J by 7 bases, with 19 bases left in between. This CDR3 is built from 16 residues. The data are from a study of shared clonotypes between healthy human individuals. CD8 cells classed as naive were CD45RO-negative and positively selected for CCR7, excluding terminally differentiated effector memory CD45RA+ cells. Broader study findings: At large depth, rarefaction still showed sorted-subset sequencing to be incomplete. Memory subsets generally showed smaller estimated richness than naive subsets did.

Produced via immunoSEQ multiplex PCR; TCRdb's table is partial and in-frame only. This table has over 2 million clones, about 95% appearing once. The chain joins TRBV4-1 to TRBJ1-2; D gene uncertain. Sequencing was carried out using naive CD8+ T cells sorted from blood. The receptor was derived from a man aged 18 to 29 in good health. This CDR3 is CASSQVLGVGSFGYTF. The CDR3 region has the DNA TGCGCCAGCAGCCAAGTGCTCGGGGTCGGATCCTTTGGCTACACCTTC.